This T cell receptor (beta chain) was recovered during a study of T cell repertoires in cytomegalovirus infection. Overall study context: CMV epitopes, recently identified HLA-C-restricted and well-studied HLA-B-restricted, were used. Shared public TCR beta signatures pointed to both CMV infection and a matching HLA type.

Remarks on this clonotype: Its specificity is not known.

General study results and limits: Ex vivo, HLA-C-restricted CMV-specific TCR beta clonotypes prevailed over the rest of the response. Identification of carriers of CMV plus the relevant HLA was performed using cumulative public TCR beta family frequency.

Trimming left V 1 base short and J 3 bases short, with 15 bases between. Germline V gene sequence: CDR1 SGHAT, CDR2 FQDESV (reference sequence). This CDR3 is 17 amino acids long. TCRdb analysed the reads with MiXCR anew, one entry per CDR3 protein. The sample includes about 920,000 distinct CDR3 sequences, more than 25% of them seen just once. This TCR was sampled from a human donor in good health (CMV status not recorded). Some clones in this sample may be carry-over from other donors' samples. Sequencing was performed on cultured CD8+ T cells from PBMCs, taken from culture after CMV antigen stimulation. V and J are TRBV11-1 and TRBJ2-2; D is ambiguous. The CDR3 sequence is CASSLDDALPHTGELFF. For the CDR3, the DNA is TGTGCCAGCAGCTTAGATGATGCCCTCCCTCACACCGGGGAGCTGTTTTTT.